This paragraph reports one T cell receptor (beta chain). Negative isolation yielded CD4+ and CD8+ T cells, and FACS enriched TEMRA cells. This CDR3 region has 13 residues. V was pared by 7 bases and J by 0 bases, with 8 bases between. Germline CDR1 is SGHNT and CDR2 is YYREEE (reference sequence). The sample originates from a study of CD8 T cells in Susac syndrome. Reverse transcription used about 0.45 to 1 ug RNA and random hexamers. It was immunoSEQ multiplex PCR that amplified TCR beta CDR3 across 54 Vbeta and 13 Jbeta. TCRdb re-analysed the immunoSEQ multiplex PCR reads in MiXCR, keeping a single row per CDR3 protein. The sample carries tens of thousands of distinct CDR3 sequences, 85% to 95% recorded once.

Sequencing was performed on CD8+ T cells from PBMCs. The gene calls are TRBV5-4 and TRBJ1-3, with TRBD1 as a possible D gene (6 bases). This TCR was sampled from a human donor with multiple sclerosis. The CDR3 protein is CASAGASGNTIYF. The DNA of the CDR3 is TGTGCCAGCGCAGGGGCCTCTGGAAACACCATATATTTT. Combining the CDR3 with reference TRBV5-4 and TRBJ1-3 gives the whole variable domain ETGVTQSPTHLIKTRGQQVTLRCSSQSGHNTVSWYQQALGQGPQFIFQYYREEENGRGNFPPRFSGLQFPNYSSELNVNALELDDSALYLCASAGASGNTIYFGEGSWLTVV.